This is a list of T cell receptor beta chains from one sample in a study of CD8+CD57+ T cells in acquired aplastic anemia. Each CDR3 protein is one row after TCRdb ran MiXCR on the reads. This table has nearly 60,000 distinct CDR3 sequences, 55% to 70% appearing once. Sequenced input: sorted CD4+, CD8+, or CD8+CD57+ T cells (not recorded which) from PBMCs. These receptors were collected from a human donor with aplastic anemia. The CDR3 runs from the conserved cysteine through the conserved F or W. The order of the fields is J gene, V gene, CDR3 protein.

TRBJ1-2	TRBV2	CASTTTGAHYGYTF
TRBJ2-3	TRBV10-3	CAISESLAGDTDTQYF
TRBJ2-1	TRBV7-3	CASSSLAGGYNEQFF
TRBJ1-1	TRBV29-1	CSVYNPHEQRDTEAFF
TRBJ1-2	TRBV10-3	CAISGTGGDYGYTF
TRBJ1-6	TRBV4-2	CASSQDPLNNSPLHF
TRBJ2-3	TRBV7-3	CASSPGQGFTDTQYF
TRBJ1-6	TRBV11-1	CASSLPGTGPNSPLHF
TRBJ1-2	TRBV24-1	CATSDPLTGNYGYTF
TRBJ1-2	TRBV10-1	CASSDGGFGYTF
TRBJ2-3	TRBV2	CAGSEVTDTQYF
TRBJ1-2	TRBV7-3	CASSLTSASNYGYTF
TRBJ1-5	TRBV11-1	CASSFPGQGPDQPQHF
TRBJ2-1	TRBV25-1	CASTNRADTEQLF
TRBJ1-2	TRBV7-9	CASSGTSGGYTF
TRBJ1-4	TRBV5-8	CASSPRTGPALFF
TRBJ2-3	TRBV6-1	CASSRLAGSPDTQYF
TRBJ2-7	TRBV15	CATSRDPVGQGEQYF
TRBJ2-5	TRBV29-1	CGVETEYQETQYF
TRBJ2-3	TRBV10-1	CASSVLAGGPGTQYF
TRBJ2-3	TRBV5-1	CASSPKGTDTQYF
TRBJ2-2	TRBV9	CASSGEGRRDGELFF
TRBJ2-5	TRBV7-6	CASSHKTGKETQYF
TRBJ2-3	TRBV5-5	CASSFHRLGTDTQYF
TRBJ2-7	TRBV6-5	CASSYAGPAYEQYF
TRBJ2-3	TRBV9	CASEPSKDTQYF
TRBJ2-3	TRBV20-1	CSARTPDTQYF
TRBJ1-2	TRBV29-1	CSVSGQGNGYTF
TRBJ2-3	TRBV7-9	CASSLGGSDTQYF
TRBJ2-3	TRBV20-1	CSASRGSGIVPTDTQYF
TRBJ1-1	TRBV28	CASSSQGAWDTEAFF
TRBJ2-7	TRBV6-1	CASSRDQAAHEQYF
TRBJ2-1	TRBV15	CASGTSRGEQFF
TRBJ1-3	TRBV5-1	CASSQDGHSGNTIYF
TRBJ2-5	TRBV2	CATLGGEQETQYF
TRBJ2-7	TRBV12-3/TRBV12-4	CASSLSSGFGEQYF